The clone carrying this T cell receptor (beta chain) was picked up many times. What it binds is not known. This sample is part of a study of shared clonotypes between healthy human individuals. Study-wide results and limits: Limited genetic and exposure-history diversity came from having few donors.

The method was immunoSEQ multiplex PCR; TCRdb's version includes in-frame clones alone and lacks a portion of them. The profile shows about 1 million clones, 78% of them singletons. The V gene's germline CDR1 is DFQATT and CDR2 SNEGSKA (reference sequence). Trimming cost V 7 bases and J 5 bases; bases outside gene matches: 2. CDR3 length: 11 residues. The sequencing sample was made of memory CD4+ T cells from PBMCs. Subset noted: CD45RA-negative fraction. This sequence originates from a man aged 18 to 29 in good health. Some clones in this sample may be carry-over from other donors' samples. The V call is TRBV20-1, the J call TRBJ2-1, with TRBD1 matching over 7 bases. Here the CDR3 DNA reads TGCAGTGTGGACAGGAACAATGAGCAGTTCTTC. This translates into CSVDRNNEQFF.